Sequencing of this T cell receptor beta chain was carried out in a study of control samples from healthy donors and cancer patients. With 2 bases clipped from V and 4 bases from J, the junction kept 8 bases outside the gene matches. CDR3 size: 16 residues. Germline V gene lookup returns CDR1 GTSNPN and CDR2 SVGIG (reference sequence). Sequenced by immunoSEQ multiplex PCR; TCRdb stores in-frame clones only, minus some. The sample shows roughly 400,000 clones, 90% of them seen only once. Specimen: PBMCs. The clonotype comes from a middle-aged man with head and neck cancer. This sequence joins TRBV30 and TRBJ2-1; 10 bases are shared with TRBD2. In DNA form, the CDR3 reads TGTGCCTGGAGTTCTCCAACTAGCGGGGATTACAATGAGCAGTTCTTC. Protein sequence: CAWSSPTSGDYNEQFF.